The rows below give T cell receptor beta chains drawn from one sample of a study of memory CD4+ T cells and cytomegalovirus serostatus. The data were produced by immunoSEQ multiplex PCR, yet TCRdb's version contains in-frame clones alone and is incomplete. The sample includes under 55,000 clones, around four fifths of them seen just once. Sequenced: memory CD4+ T cells from blood. The receptor set was obtained from an adult in good health and CMV-seropositive. The CDR3 runs from the conserved cysteine through the conserved F or W. The D gene is left open where the match is weak. Only part of the rows carry a size: once, few, many, or a class if the clone is expanded.

>.|.|TRBJ1-5|TRBV5-1
TGCGCCAGCAGCTTGGAGAGCAATCAGCCCCAGCATTTT
CASSLESNQPQHF
>.|.|TRBJ2-1|TRBV5-1
TGCGCCAGCAGCTTAGCACGATCTGACAATGAGCAGTTCTTC
CASSLARSDNEQFF
>.|.|TRBJ1-2|TRBV4-3
TGCGCCAGCAGCCAAGATGCAGGGAGATACGACTATGGCTACACCTTC
CASSQDAGRYDYGYTF
>.|TRBD1|TRBJ2-7|TRBV5-4
TGTGCCAGCAGCTCCCAGGGGGTTCCCGCCTACGAGCAGTACTTC
CASSSQGVPAYEQYF
>.|.|TRBJ1-4|TRBV19
TGTGCCAGTAGTCCCAGGCGGGGTGAAAAACTGTTTTTT
CASSPRRGEKLFF
>.|.|TRBJ1-2|TRBV5-1
TGCGCCAGCAGCTTGTCTGGCAGCTATGGCTACACCTTC
CASSLSGSYGYTF
>.|.|TRBJ1-2|TRBV29-1
TGCAGCGTTGAAACAGGGAGAGGTGGCTACACCTTC
CSVETGRGGYTF
>.|TRBD1|TRBJ2-3|TRBV7-2
TGTGCCAGCAGCTTAATGGGGACAGGACGCACAGATACGCAGTATTTT
CASSLMGTGRTDTQYF
>.|.|TRBJ1-2|TRBV7-2
TGTGCCAGCAGCTCGAGGGGACCGTCAGGCGGTGGCTACACCTTC
CASSSRGPSGGGYTF
>.|TRBD1|TRBJ2-5|TRBV28
TGTGCCAGCAGTTTAGAAGGACAGGGGGCTTCGCAAGAGACCCAGTACTTC
CASSLEGQGASQETQYF
>.|.|TRBJ2-1|TRBV5-5
TGTGCCAGCAGCTCTTATAATGAGCAGTTCTTC
CASSSYNEQFF
>.|TRBD1|TRBJ2-5|TRBV18
TGTGCCAGCTCACCAAGGACACAGGGGTTAAGAGAGACCCAGTACTTC
CASSPRTQGLRETQYF
>.|.|TRBJ1-2|TRBV27
TGTGCCAGCAGCGGGGGGGCTGGCTACACCTTC
CASSGGAGYTF
>.|TRBD2|TRBJ2-7|TRBV7-6
TGTGCCAGCAGCTTAGCGTCTAGCGGGACCTACGAGCAGTACTTC
CASSLASSGTYEQYF
>few|TRBD1|TRBJ2-5|TRBV7-3
TGTGCCCAAGGGACAGGGGAGGCAGGGGAGACCCAGTACTTC
CAQGTGEAGETQYF
>.|.|TRBJ2-7|TRBV4-1
TGCGCCAGCAGCCCTACTGGTGTGGGGCCCCCCTACGAGCAGTACTTC
CASSPTGVGPPYEQYF
>.|.|TRBJ1-3|TRBV7-8
TGTGCCAGCAGCTTAGATGGGGCCTCTGGAAACACCATATATTTT
CASSLDGASGNTIYF
>.|TRBD1|TRBJ2-4|TRBV7-2
TGTGCCAGCAGCTCCCCCCGGACAGGGGCCAAAAACATTCAGTACTTC
CASSSPRTGAKNIQYF
>.|TRBD2|TRBJ2-1|TRBV2
TGTGCCAGCAGGCCTAGCGGGGGGGCCTCACACAATGAGCAGTTCTTC
CASRPSGGASHNEQFF
>.|.|TRBJ2-5|TRBV9
TGTGCCAGCAGCGTAGAGGGACGCCCCCAAGAGACCCAGTACTTC
CASSVEGRPQETQYF
>medium-sized|.|TRBJ2-5|TRBV4-2
TGTGCCAGCAGCCAAGGAAGGGTTGGCGAGACCCAGTACTTC
CASSQGRVGETQYF
>.|.|TRBJ2-7|TRBV10-1
TGCGCCAGCAGTGAGTCTCAAGGGGCCCGATACTACGAGCAGTACTTC
CASSESQGARYYEQYF
>once|TRBD2|TRBJ2-1|TRBV29-1
TGCAGCGTTGAAGGGACTAGCCTCAACAATGAGCAGTTCTTC
CSVEGTSLNNEQFF
>.|.|TRBJ1-1|TRBV7-8
TGTGCCAGCAGCTTAGCCGGCTCATCGCGGGCTTTCTTT
CASSLAGSSRAFF
>.|.|TRBJ2-4|TRBV30
TGTGCCTGGAGTAGCACCCAACCAAACATTCAGTACTTC
CAWSSTQPNIQYF
>.|TRBD1|TRBJ1-6|TRBV6-4
TGTGCCAGCAACTGGGACAGGGGTTCACCCCTCCACTTT
CASNWDRGSPLHF
>.|TRBD1|TRBJ1-1|TRBV7-9
TGTGCCAGCAGCCGACAGGGGCGCATCACTGAAGCTTTCTTT
CASSRQGRITEAFF
>.|TRBD1|TRBJ1-2|TRBV4-3
TGCGCCAGCAGCCAAGGCGCAGGGGGCGGACTGGACTATGGCTACACCTTC
CASSQGAGGGLDYGYTF
>.|TRBD1|TRBJ2-3|TRBV7-2
TGTGCCAGCAGCTCAAACAGGGGTAGAGATACGCAGTATTTT
CASSSNRGRDTQYF
>.|TRBD1|TRBJ2-1|TRBV7-2
TGTGCCAGCAGCCCCGGGACAGTCCTTGAGCAGTTCTTC
CASSPGTVLEQFF
>once|TRBD1|TRBJ1-2|TRBV4-3
TGCGCCAGCAGCCAAGTTAAGGGGGCGACCTATGGCTACACCTTC
CASSQVKGATYGYTF
>.|.|TRBJ2-5|TRBV18
TGTGCCAGCTCACTTTCCGGGGGACAAGAGACCCAGTACTTC
CASSLSGGQETQYF
>.|.|TRBJ2-7|TRBV27
TGTGCCAGCAGTTGGGACCGGCTTAACAGATACGAGCAGTACTTC
CASSWDRLNRYEQYF
>.|.|TRBJ2-1|TRBV10-3
TGTGCCATCAGCGCCGAGGGGTACAATGAGCAGTTCTTC
CAISAEGYNEQFF
>.|TRBD2|TRBJ2-5|TRBV28
TGTGCCAGCAGCCCTGGACTAGCGGGAGTTGGAGAGACCCAGTACTTC
CASSPGLAGVGETQYF
>.|.|TRBJ2-7|TRBV4-3
TGCGCCAGCAGCCAAGATTACGGCTCCAAATCCTACGAGCAGTACTTC
CASSQDYGSKSYEQYF